Each of the 6 T cell receptor beta chains below was sequenced from the same sample in a study of T cells after yellow fever vaccination. TCRdb used MiXCR to reprocess the 5' RACE reads, holding one entry per CDR3 protein. Altogether 550,000 or so distinct CDR3 sequences are present, 15% to 20% being singletons, with the ten largest covering 13% to 15%. Sequencing used PBMCs, obtained 15 days after the yellow fever booster vaccination. The receptors come from a man in his thirties or forties who received the YFV17D yellow fever vaccine.

The chain uses TRBV6-2 or TRBV6-3 and TRBJ2-3; TRBD2 matches 13 bases. CDR1 and CDR2 from the germline V gene are MNHEY and SVGEGT. This CDR3 is built from 16 residues. V shed 2 bases and J 6 bases; nucleotides not matched to a gene: 5. CDR3 DNA sequence: TGTGCCAGCAGTTACGGGACTAGCGGGGCGCTGGATACGCAGTATTTT. It translates to CASSYGTSGALDTQYF.

This clonotype was counted a few times. The V call is TRBV24-1, the J call TRBJ2-6; the D gene is possibly TRBD2 (6 bases). Germline CDR1 and CDR2: KGHDR and SFDVKD. This CDR3 contains 15 residues. With 4 bases removed from V and 0 bases from J, the gap between germline ends came to 6 bases. CDR3: CATSDGGSGANVLTF. For the CDR3, the DNA is TGTGCCACCAGTGACGGGGGCTCTGGGGCCAACGTCCTGACTTTC.

This clonotype showed up just a few times. The chain couples TRBV3-1 to TRBJ2-3; D not resolved. V lost 4 bases and J 2 bases, leaving 10 bases between the germline ends. There are 14 residues in the CDR3. Germline V gives CDR1 LGHDT, CDR2 YNNKEL (reference sequence). The CDR3 loop is CASSLETYTDTQYF. The DNA for the CDR3 is TGTGCCAGCAGCCTAGAGACCTACACAGATACGCAGTATTTT.

This clonotype was seen a handful of times. The chain links TRBV3-1 to TRBJ2-5, with unresolved D. Germline CDR1 is LGHDT and CDR2 is YNNKEL (reference sequence). The CDR3 covers 14 residues. V lost 1 base and J 2 bases, leaving 8 bases between the germline ends. DNA for the CDR3: TGTGCCAGCAGCCAAGTAACCTTTCAAGAGACCCAGTACTTC. It translates to CASSQVTFQETQYF.

This chain joins TRBV5-6 and TRBJ2-3, with a weak D call TRBD2 (6 bases). Germline CDR1 SGHDT, CDR2 YYEEEE. CDR3 size: 15 residues. Trimming cost V 2 bases and J 5 bases, with 15 bases left between them. The chain's CDR3 is CASSFSGLLGDTQYF. CDR3 DNA: TGTGCCAGCAGCTTTAGCGGCCTCTTGGGAGATACGCAGTATTTT.

V is TRBV12-3 or TRBV12-4 and J is TRBJ2-3; TRBD2 might be the D (6 bases). The CDR3 runs to 18 residues. Trimming pared 1 base from V and 6 bases from J, leaving 23 bases between. The CDR3 loop is CASSLVARGISGADTQYF. The CDR3 DNA is TGTGCCAGCAGTTTAGTCGCGCGCGGGATCTCCGGGGCGGATACGCAGTATTTT.